The 21 T cell receptor beta chains reported below all come from one sample, sequenced in a study of T cells in Graves' hyperthyroidism and ophthalmopathy (dated by TCRdb to about 2019). Receptor libraries were prepared by multiplex PCR. Sequencer: Illumina HiSeq 2000. Amplification of TCR beta CDR3 regions was carried out from RNA transcripts. The TCR CDR3 was subjected to a first round of RT-PCR using the HTBI primer set and the Qiagen OneStep RT-PCR kit. The public reads were reanalyzed by TCRdb: fastp trimming at Q25, MiXCR alignment, in-frame beta chains only. Each record represents a unique CDR3 protein, reported with the most common genes and DNA among its rows. This sample comprises some 800,000 distinct CDR3 sequences, around 38% of them detected only once. The top ten hold about 8.9% of the sample. Specimen: blood. These receptors were taken from a man between 18 and 35 years old with Graves' hyperthyroidism.

J is TRBJ1-1 and V is TRBV9, with 7 bases lining up with TRBD1. J gave up 4 bases and V 3 bases, and 3 bases lay outside the gene matches. Looked up from germline, CDR1 is SGDLS and CDR2 is YYNGEE. The CDR3 is 13 residues long. CDR3 nucleotides: TGTGCCAGCAGCGGCAGGGGGGGCACTGAAGCTTTCTTT. It is translated as CASSGRGGTEAFF.

This clonotype was seen a few times. This chain connects TRBV12-3 or TRBV12-4 to TRBJ1-6, with 8 bases matching TRBD1. J gave up 8 bases and V 7 bases, and 10 bases lay outside the gene matches. CDR3 length equals 15 residues. CDR3 in amino acids: CASTSTDRDYSPLHF. CDR3 sequence (DNA): TGTGCCAGCACCTCGACGGACAGGGATTATTCACCCCTCCACTTT.

This clonotype occurred many times. CDR3 nucleotides: TGCAGCGTTCAATCGGTCTACTACGAGCAGTACTTC. Its protein product is CSVQSVYYEQYF. V and J are TRBV29-1 and TRBJ2-7; D is undetermined. Trimming stripped 5 bases from V and 3 bases from J, with 11 bases between. The CDR3 length is 12 residues. In germline, CDR1 is SQVTM, CDR2 ANQGSEA.

The gene calls are TRBV5-1 and TRBJ2-2; 7 bases map to TRBD2. This CDR3 has 15 amino acids. J gave up 4 bases and V 4 bases, and 7 bases lay outside the gene matches. In germline, CDR1 is SGHRS, CDR2 YFSETQ. For the CDR3, the DNA is TGCGCCAGCAGCCCGAGGGAGCGGGGCACCGGGGAGCTGTTTTTT. Residues: CASSPRERGTGELFF.

This chain joins TRBV6-5 and TRBJ2-7; TRBD1 or TRBD2 may be the D gene (5 bases each). V gave up 4 bases and J gave up 3 bases, with 13 bases separating them. The CDR3 extends over 14 amino acids. The germline gives CDR1 MNHEY, CDR2 SVGAGI. The CDR3 protein is CASSSPGAFYEQYF. The CDR3 DNA is TGTGCCAGCAGTTCTCCCGGGGCCTTCTACGAGCAGTACTTC.

J is TRBJ2-6 and V is TRBV9, with no clear D. V was cut by 0 bases and J by 1 base, with 5 bases left in between. The CDR3 has 15 residues. Germline values: CDR1 SGDLS, CDR2 YYNGEE. CDR3 DNA sequence: TGTGCCAGCAGCGTAGGCTGGTCTGGGGCCAACGTCCTGACTTTC. Protein: CASSVGWSGANVLTF.

The chain combines TRBV6-2 or TRBV6-3 with TRBJ2-7; 8 bases map to TRBD1. The CDR3 is made up of 15 amino acids. Trimming at V came to 5 bases and at J to 5 bases, leaving 11 bases not matched to a gene. Germline-derived CDR1 and CDR2 are MNHEY and SVGEGT. The CDR3 here is CASSTLETGVDEQYF. The CDR3 DNA follows: TGTGCCAGCAGTACCCTTGAGACAGGGGTAGACGAGCAGTACTTC.

The rearrangement joins TRBV7-2 to TRBJ2-2; the match to TRBD2 covers 10 bases. V lost 5 bases and J lost 5; bases outside the gene matches: 8. The V gene's germline CDR1 is SGHTA and CDR2 FQGNSA. This CDR3 region has 16 residues. The CDR3 DNA reads as TGTGCCAGCAGCCTCGTCCTAGCGGGAGAAACCGGGGAGCTGTTTTTT. It is translated as CASSLVLAGETGELFF.

The table lists this clonotype with many counts. A junction end diverges from the germline sequence, so it may reflect a read error. This chain links TRBV10-3 with TRBJ1-1; D may be TRBD1 (6 bases). The CDR3 has 12 amino acids. Germline lookup yields CDR1 ENHRY and CDR2 SYGVKD. Here the CDR3 DNA reads TGTGCCAGCAGTAACAGGGCCACTGAAGCTTTCTTT. This gives the protein CASSNRATEAFF.

V is TRBV7-8 and J is TRBJ2-7, with 7 bases identical to TRBD1. Germline assignment: CDR1 SGHVS and CDR2 FQNEAQ. V shed 0 bases, J shed 6 bases, and the junction held 5 bases outside the gene matches. CDR3 length: 14 residues. The CDR3 DNA reads TGTGCCAGCAGCTTAGCCGGGACAGCCCTCGAGCAGTACTTC. This codes for CASSLAGTALEQYF.

A few counts support this clonotype. The chain joins TRBV7-9 to TRBJ2-7; TRBD2 matches 8 bases. This CDR3 contains 16 residues. V was clipped by 4 bases and J by 3 bases; unmatched bases: 11. Germline loops: CDR1 SEHNR, CDR2 FQNEAQ (reference sequence). The DNA of the CDR3 is TGTGCCAGCAGCTCCCCGGGGTCAAGCGGGAGCTACGAGCAGTACTTC. Translating it yields CASSSPGSSGSYEQYF.

This clonotype was observed many times. The chain recombines TRBV7-2 with TRBJ2-7; tentatively, D is TRBD2 (6 bases). Germline V gives CDR1 SGHTA, CDR2 FQGNSA. The CDR3 runs 15 residues. Between the trimmed V and J ends, which lost 2 bases and 7 bases, there was a span of 18 bases. DNA for the CDR3: TGTGCCAGCAGCTTATTTCAGGAGGGTGGGGGGGAGCAGTACTTC. It translates to CASSLFQEGGGEQYF.

This clonotype occurred many times. V is TRBV10-1 and J is TRBJ2-7, with D perhaps TRBD2 (5 bases). Trimming removed 3 bases at V and 2 bases at J, with 11 bases between. The CDR3 has 14 residues. Germline CDR1 is WNHNN and CDR2 is SYGVQD (reference sequence). CDR3 coding DNA: TGCGCCAGCAGTGAAGGTCGGGGAACCTACGAGCAGTACTTC. It yields the protein CASSEGRGTYEQYF.

On this clonotype: Its ends do not fully match the called genes, so a read error is possible. The V gene is TRBV19, the J gene TRBJ2-5; 7 nucleotides agree with TRBD2. This CDR3 is built from 15 residues. Looked up from germline, CDR1 is LNHDA and CDR2 is SQIVND (reference sequence). Written as DNA, the CDR3 is TGTGCCAGTGGTATAATGTTGGGAGGGTCGGAGACCCAGTACTTC. The encoded protein is CASGIMLGGSETQYF.

CDR3 amino acids: CSSLGRTRTEAFF. CDR3 nucleotides: TGCAGCAGTTTAGGACGGACTCGGACTGAAGCTTTCTTT. The V call is TRBV29-1, the J call TRBJ1-1; D remains ambiguous. The CDR3 runs to 13 residues. Trimming took off 8 bases at V and 5 bases at J, with 18 bases between the two ends. Germline CDR1 and CDR2: SQVTM and ANQGSEA.

The table lists this clonotype with many counts. This chain links TRBV4-1 with TRBJ2-7; weak D call: TRBD2 (5 bases). Trimming removed 1 base from V and 4 bases from J, with 14 bases in between. CDR1 and CDR2 from the germline V gene are MGHRA and YSYEKL. This CDR3 contains 15 residues. Here the CDR3 DNA reads TGCGCCAGCAGCCAAGGAACTGGAGGCCAGTACGAGCAGTACTTC. It is translated as CASSQGTGGQYEQYF.

As concerns this clonotype: A much larger clone is a single base away; this may be a read error. The rearrangement joins TRBV29-1 to TRBJ1-1; no clear D. This CDR3 region has 12 residues. Germline CDR1 and CDR2: SQVTM and ANQGSEA. The CDR3 coding sequence is TGCAGCGTTGTGAGGGAGGGCACTGAAGCTTCCTTT. Translated, it gives CSVVREGTEASF.

The chain couples TRBV10-3 to TRBJ1-3; D perhaps matches TRBD1 (5 bases). The CDR3 totals 13 residues. CDR1 ENHRY and CDR2 SYGVKD come from the germline V gene. V was pared by 2 bases and J by 9 bases, with 11 bases between. The CDR3 is CAISEEVGGTIYF. The DNA of the CDR3 is TGTGCCATCAGTGAGGAGGTGGGGGGCACCATATATTTT.

This clonotype has at least ten counts. The J gene is TRBJ1-2, the V gene TRBV25-1, with 8 bases identical to TRBD1. Per germline, CDR1 MGHDK and CDR2 SYGVNS. The CDR3 is 14 residues long. The V segment lost 1 base and the J segment 6 bases; nucleotides outside the gene matches: 4. The CDR3 loop is CASSELGQGDGYTF. DNA for the CDR3: TGTGCCAGCAGTGAATTAGGACAGGGAGATGGCTACACCTTC.

The chain carries TRBV7-3 and TRBJ2-7, with D possibly matching TRBD1 (6 bases). Between the trimmed V and J ends, which lost 5 bases and 0 bases, there was a span of 14 bases. Looked up from germline, CDR1 is SGHTA and CDR2 is FQGTGA. The CDR3 covers 15 residues. CDR3 residues: CASSPRGSSSYEQYF. The DNA of the CDR3 is TGTGCCAGCAGCCCGAGGGGGAGCAGCTCCTACGAGCAGTACTTC.

Comments on this clonotype: This may be a read error, as it is one base from a much larger clone. The chain couples TRBV2 to TRBJ2-2, with 9 bases that match TRBD1. This CDR3 has 14 amino acids. V lost 8 bases to trimming and J lost 4 bases; unmatched junction nucleotides: 5. Germline CDR1 SNHLY, CDR2 FYNNEI. The CDR3 protein is CASSGTGLTGELFF. CDR3 DNA sequence: TGTGCCAGCTCCGGGACAGGGCTCACCGGGGAGCTGTTTTTT.